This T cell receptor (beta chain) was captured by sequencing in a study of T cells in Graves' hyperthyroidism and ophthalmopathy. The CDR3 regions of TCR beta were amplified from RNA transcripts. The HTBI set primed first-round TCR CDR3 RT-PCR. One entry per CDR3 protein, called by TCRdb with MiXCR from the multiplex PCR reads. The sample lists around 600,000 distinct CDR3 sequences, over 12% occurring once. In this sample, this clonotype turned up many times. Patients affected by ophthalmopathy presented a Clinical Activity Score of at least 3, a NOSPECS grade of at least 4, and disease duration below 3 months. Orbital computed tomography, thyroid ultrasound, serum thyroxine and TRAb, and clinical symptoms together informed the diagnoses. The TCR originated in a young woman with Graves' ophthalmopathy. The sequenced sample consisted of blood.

The CDR3 reads CASRNQRVRELYEQYF. In DNA, the CDR3 is TGTGCCAGCAGGAATCAGCGGGTGCGGGAGCTGTACGAGCAGTACTTC. The chain joins TRBV6-1 to TRBJ2-7; TRBD2 matches at 7 bases. Germline CDR1 and CDR2: MNHNS and SASEGT. This CDR3 is 16 amino acids long. The V and J ends lost 6 bases and 4 bases, in that order; junction bases with no gene match: 15.